Listed here are 9 T cell receptor beta chains from one sample, sequenced in a study of blood T cell repertoires in COVID-19. Measured with immunoSEQ multiplex PCR; TCRdb has only the in-frame clones, and not every one. The table lists about 240,000 clones, 85% to 90% of them singletons. Sequenced material: peripheral blood. All receptors derive from a woman in her 70s with active or convalescent COVID-19.

V usage is TRBV6-5 and J usage is TRBJ1-4; D unclear. The V gene's germline CDR1 is MNHEY and CDR2 SVGAGI. The CDR3 totals 13 residues. Trimming stripped 4 bases from V and 4 bases from J, with 7 bases between. The CDR3 DNA reads as TGTGCCAGCAGTTGGGCTTTTAATGAAAAACTGTTTTTT. Translating gives CASSWAFNEKLFF.

The chain is built from TRBV19 and TRBJ1-2, with 10 nucleotides matching TRBD1. V shed 4 bases, J shed 5 bases, and the junction held 7 bases outside the gene matches. The germline CDR1 and CDR2 sequences are LNHDA and SQIVND (reference sequence). The CDR3 has 15 residues. The CDR3 bases are TGTGCCAGTAGTAGGGACAGGGGCCGGGCTTATGGCTACACCTTC. Protein sequence: CASSRDRGRAYGYTF.

J is TRBJ2-6 and V is TRBV3-1 (or the pseudogene TRBV3-2); D is possibly TRBD2 (5 bases). The CDR3 sequence is 14 residues long. Germline V gene lookup returns CDR1 LGHDT and CDR2 YNNKEL (reference sequence). V shed 3 bases and J shed 8 bases, with 11 bases lying between them. The CDR3 protein is CASSQGDGSNVLTF. The CDR3 nucleotides are TGTGCCAGCAGCCAGGGAGACGGATCCAACGTCCTGACTTTC.

The gene calls are TRBV15 and TRBJ1-2; 8 bases agree with TRBD1. J lost 3 bases, V lost 3 bases, and 3 bases had no gene match. This CDR3 comprises 14 residues. CDR1 is LNHNV, CDR2 YYDKDF, per germline (reference sequence). The CDR3 bases are TGTGCCACCAGCAGGGGACAGGTACACTATGGCTACACCTTC. Its protein product is CATSRGQVHYGYTF.

The chain carries TRBV15 and TRBJ2-1, with 14 nucleotides matching TRBD2. This CDR3 spans 20 amino acids. V shed 0 bases, J shed 0 bases, and the junction held 7 bases outside the gene matches. Germline V lookup: CDR1 LNHNV, CDR2 YYDKDF (reference sequence). The CDR3 bases are TGTGCCACCAGCAGAGACAGACTAGCGGGGGGGCTGAGCTCCTACAATGAGCAGTTCTTC. Protein: CATSRDRLAGGLSSYNEQFF.

The table lists this clone with a few counts. V and J are TRBV2 and TRBJ1-2; unclear D gene. The V gene lost 7 bases and the J gene lost 8 bases, with 20 bases spanning the gap. Germline values: CDR1 SNHLY, CDR2 FYNNEI. The CDR3 runs to 14 residues. The DNA of the CDR3 is TGTGCCAGCACCCGGGTAGGGAGTCTTTTGGGCTACACCTTC. It codes for CASTRVGSLLGYTF.

The chain is built from TRBV5-1 and TRBJ1-1, with a weak D call TRBD1 (5 bases). The CDR3 runs to 13 residues. V was pared by 6 bases and J by 4 bases, with 13 bases between. Germline V CDR1 and CDR2: SGHRS, YFSETQ. The CDR3 reads CASTSGGFTEAFF. The CDR3 DNA is TGCGCCAGCACCTCTGGGGGGTTCACTGAAGCTTTCTTT.

J is TRBJ1-5 and V is TRBV2; 8 bases line up with TRBD1. This CDR3 region has 16 residues. Germline V gene lookup returns CDR1 SNHLY and CDR2 FYNNEI. J lost 3 bases, V lost 7 bases, and 11 bases had no gene match. Here the CDR3 reads CASTTPQGAFNQPQHF. The CDR3, as DNA: TGTGCCAGCACCACCCCCCAGGGGGCTTTCAATCAGCCCCAGCATTTT.

With respect to this clone: In the same sample, other DNA sequences code for this CDR3. The V gene is TRBV6-5, the J gene TRBJ2-7; 8 bases align to TRBD2. The J segment lost 4 bases and the V segment lost 5 bases, leaving 4 bases of the junction unmatched. This CDR3 region has 13 residues. Germline loops: CDR1 MNHEY, CDR2 SVGAGI. Here the CDR3 reads CASSRTSGYEQYF. The CDR3 nucleotides are TGTGCCAGCAGTAGAACTAGCGGATACGAGCAGTACTTC.